This T cell receptor (beta chain) was retrieved from a study of T cell changes during pregnancy in multiple sclerosis. V was trimmed by 2 bases and J by 6 bases, leaving 9 bases between them. The CDR3 consists of 12 residues. Germline V gene lookup returns CDR1 SGHNT and CDR2 YYREEE (reference sequence). The data were produced by immunoSEQ multiplex PCR, yet TCRdb's version contains in-frame clones alone and is incomplete. The sample has 64,000 or so clones, around 96% seen once. This clonotype was obtained from a female donor with multiple sclerosis, enrolled in a pregnancy study. J is TRBJ2-7 and V is TRBV5-4, with a possible D match to TRBD2 (5 bases). The input for sequencing was CD8+ T cells from peripheral blood mononuclear cells, taken after pregnancy. CDR3 in amino acids: CASSFIGSEQYF. CDR3 coding DNA: TGTGCCAGCAGCTTCATAGGGAGCGAGCAGTACTTC.